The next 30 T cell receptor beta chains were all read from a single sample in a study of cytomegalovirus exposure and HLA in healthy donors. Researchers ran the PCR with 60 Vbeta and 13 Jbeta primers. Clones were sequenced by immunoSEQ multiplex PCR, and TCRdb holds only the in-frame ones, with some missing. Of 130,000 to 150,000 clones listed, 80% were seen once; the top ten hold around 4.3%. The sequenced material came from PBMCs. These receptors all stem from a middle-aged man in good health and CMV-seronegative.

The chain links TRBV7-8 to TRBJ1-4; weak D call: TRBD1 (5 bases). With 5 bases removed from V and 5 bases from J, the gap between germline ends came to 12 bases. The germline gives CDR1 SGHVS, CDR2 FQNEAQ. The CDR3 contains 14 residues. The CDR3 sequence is CASSRRRDNEKLFF. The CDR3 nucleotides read TGTGCCAGCAGCCGGCGGAGGGACAATGAAAAACTGTTTTTT.

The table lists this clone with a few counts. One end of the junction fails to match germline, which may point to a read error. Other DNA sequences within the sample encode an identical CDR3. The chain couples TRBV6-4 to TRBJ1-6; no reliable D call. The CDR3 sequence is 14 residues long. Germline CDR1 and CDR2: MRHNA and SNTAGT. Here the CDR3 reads CASSDSALNSPLHF. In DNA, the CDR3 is TGTGCCAGCAGTGACTCGGCCCTTAATTCCCCCCTCCACTTT.

CDR3 DNA: TGCGCCAGCAGCCAAGATGGGACAGGCCCCTATGGCTACACCTTC. It translates to CASSQDGTGPYGYTF. The chain has TRBV4-3 and TRBJ1-2; 8 bases match TRBD1. V was pared by 0 bases and J by 4 bases, with 4 bases of the junction left unmatched. Germline CDR1 LGHNA, CDR2 YSLEER. The CDR3 contains 15 residues.

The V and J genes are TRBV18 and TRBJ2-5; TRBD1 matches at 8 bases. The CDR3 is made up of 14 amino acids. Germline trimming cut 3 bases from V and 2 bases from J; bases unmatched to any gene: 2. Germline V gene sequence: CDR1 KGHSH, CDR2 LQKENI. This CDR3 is CASSPDRGQETQYF. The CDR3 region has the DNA TGTGCCAGCTCACCCGACAGGGGACAAGAGACCCAGTACTTC.

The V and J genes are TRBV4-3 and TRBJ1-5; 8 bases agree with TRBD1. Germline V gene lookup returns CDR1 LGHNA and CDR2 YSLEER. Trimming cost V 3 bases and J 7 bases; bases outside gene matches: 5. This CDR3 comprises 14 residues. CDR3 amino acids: CASSQRTGTQPQHF. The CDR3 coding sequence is TGCGCCAGCAGCCAGAGGACAGGGACGCAGCCCCAGCATTTT.

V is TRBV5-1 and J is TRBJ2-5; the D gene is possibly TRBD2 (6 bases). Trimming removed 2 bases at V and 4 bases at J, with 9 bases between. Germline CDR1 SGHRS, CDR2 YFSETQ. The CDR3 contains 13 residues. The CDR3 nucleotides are TGCGCCAGCAGCTTCGGGGGTTCAGAGACCCAGTACTTC. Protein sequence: CASSFGGSETQYF.

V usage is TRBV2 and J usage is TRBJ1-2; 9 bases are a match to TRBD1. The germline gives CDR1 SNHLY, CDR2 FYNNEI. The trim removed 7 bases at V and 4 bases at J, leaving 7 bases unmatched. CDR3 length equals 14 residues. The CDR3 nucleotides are TGTGCCAGCACTATGGGACAGGGAATCTATGGCTACACCTTC. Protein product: CASTMGQGIYGYTF.

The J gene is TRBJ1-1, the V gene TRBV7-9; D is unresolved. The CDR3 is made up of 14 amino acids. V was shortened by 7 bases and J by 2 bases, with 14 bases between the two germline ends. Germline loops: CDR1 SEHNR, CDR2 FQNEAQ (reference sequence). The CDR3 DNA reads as TGTGCCAGCACCCCGGAGGGAGCTAACACTGAAGCTTTCTTT. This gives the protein CASTPEGANTEAFF.

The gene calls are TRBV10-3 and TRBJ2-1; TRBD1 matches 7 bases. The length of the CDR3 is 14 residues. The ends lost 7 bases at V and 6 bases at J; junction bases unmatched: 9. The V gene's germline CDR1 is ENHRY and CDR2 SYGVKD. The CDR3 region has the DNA TGTGCCATCACACCGGGACAGATGACCAATGAGCAGTTCTTC. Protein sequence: CAITPGQMTNEQFF.

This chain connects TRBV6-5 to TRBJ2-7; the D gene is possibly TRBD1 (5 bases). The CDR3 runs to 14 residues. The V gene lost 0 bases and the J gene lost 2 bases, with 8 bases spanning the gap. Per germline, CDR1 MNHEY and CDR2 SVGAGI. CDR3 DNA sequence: TGTGCCAGCAGTTACTCGACAGCGACCTACGAGCAGTACTTC. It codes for CASSYSTATYEQYF.

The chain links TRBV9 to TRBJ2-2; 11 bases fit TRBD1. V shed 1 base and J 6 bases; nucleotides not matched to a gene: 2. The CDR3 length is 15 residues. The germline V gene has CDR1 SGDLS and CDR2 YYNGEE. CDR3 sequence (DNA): TGTGCCAGCAGCGTAAGGACAGGGGGCCCCGGGGAGCTGTTTTTT. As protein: CASSVRTGGPGELFF.

The CDR3 sequence: CATSRDRVDNTGELFF. The CDR3 region has the DNA TGTGCCACCAGCAGAGACAGGGTGGATAACACCGGGGAGCTGTTTTTT. The V call is TRBV15, the J call TRBJ2-2, with a tentative D call TRBD1 (5 bases). This CDR3 spans 16 amino acids. Germline lookup yields CDR1 LNHNV and CDR2 YYDKDF (reference sequence). Trimming took off 0 bases at V and 2 bases at J, with 10 bases between the two ends.

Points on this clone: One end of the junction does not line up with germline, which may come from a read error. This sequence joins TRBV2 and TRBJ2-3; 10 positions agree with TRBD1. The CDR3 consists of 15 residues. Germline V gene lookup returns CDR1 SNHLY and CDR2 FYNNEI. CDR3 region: CASRGQGLGTDMQYF. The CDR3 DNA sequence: TGTGCCAGCAGGGGACAGGGGCTCGGCACAGATATGCAGTATTTT. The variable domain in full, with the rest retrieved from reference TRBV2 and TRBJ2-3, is EPEVTQTPSHQVTQMGQEVILRCVPISNHLYFYWYRQILGQKVEFLVSFYNNEISEKSEIFDDQFSVERPDGSNFTLKIRSTKLEDSAMYFCASRGQGLGTDMQYFGPGTRLTVL.

The CDR3 DNA is TGTGCCAGCAGTTATCCGCCCGGTGATGGAAAACTGTTTTTT. Protein: CASSYPPGDGKLFF. The V call is TRBV25-1, the J call TRBJ1-4; no clear D gene. The CDR3 totals 14 residues. Germline CDR1 reads MGHDK; CDR2 reads SYGVNS. Trimming shortened V by 5 bases and J by 10 bases, and 17 bases separated the two germline ends.

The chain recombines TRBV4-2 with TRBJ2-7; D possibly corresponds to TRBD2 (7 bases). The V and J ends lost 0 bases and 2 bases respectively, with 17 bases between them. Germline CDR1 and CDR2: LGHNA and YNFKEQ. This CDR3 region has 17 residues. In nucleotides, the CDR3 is TGTGCCAGCAGCCAAGACGGAGCCGGGGGGCCTCCCTACGAGCAGTACTTC. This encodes CASSQDGAGGPPYEQYF.

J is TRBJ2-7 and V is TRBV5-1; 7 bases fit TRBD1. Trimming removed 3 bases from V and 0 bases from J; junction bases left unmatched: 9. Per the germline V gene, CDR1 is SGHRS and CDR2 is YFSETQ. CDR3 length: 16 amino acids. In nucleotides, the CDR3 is TGCGCCAGCAGCTCAGATCTATACAGGGGCTCCTACGAGCAGTACTTC. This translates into CASSSDLYRGSYEQYF.

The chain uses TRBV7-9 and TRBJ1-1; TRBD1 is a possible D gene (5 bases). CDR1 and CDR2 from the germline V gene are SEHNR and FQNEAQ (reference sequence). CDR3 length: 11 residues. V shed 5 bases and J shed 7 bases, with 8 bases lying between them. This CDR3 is CASSVRGEAFF. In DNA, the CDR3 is TGTGCCAGCAGCGTAAGGGGTGAAGCTTTCTTT. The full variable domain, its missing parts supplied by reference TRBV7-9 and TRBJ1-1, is DTGVSQNPRHKITKRGQNVTFRCDPISEHNRLYWYRQTLGQGPEFLTYFQNEAQLEKSRLLSDRFSAERPKGSFSTLEIQRTEQGDSAMYLCASSVRGEAFFGQGTRLTVV.

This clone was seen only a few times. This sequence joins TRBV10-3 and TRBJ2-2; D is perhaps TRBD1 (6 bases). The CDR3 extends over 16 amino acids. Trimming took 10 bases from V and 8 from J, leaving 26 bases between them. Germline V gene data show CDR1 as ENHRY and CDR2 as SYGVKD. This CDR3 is CATQGGDKGALGELFF. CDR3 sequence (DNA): TGTGCCACCCAAGGTGGGGACAAGGGCGCTTTGGGGGAGCTGTTTTTT.

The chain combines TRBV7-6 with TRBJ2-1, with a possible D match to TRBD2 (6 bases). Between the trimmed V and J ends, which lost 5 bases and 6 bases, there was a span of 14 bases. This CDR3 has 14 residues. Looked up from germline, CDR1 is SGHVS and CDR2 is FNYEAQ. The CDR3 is CASSPGTVGNEQFF. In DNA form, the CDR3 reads TGTGCCAGCAGCCCCGGGACTGTCGGCAATGAGCAGTTCTTC.

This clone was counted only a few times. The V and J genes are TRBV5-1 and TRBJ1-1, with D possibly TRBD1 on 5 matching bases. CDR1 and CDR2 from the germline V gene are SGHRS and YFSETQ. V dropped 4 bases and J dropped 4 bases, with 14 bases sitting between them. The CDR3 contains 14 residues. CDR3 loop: CASSPQGGTTEAFF. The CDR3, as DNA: TGCGCCAGCAGCCCCCAGGGAGGGACCACTGAAGCTTTCTTT.

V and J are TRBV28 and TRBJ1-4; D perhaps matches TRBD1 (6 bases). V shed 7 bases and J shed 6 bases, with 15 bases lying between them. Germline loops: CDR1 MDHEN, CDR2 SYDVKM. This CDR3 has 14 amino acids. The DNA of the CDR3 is TGTGCCAGCACCACCGGGACATTCTATGAAAAACTGTTTTTT. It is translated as CASTTGTFYEKLFF.

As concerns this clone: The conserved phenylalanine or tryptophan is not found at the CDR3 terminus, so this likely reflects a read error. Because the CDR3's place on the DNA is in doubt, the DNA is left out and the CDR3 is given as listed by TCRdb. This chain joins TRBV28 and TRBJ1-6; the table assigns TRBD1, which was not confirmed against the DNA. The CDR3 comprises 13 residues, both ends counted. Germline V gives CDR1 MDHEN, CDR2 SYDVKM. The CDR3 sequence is CASSPLTGSPLDL.

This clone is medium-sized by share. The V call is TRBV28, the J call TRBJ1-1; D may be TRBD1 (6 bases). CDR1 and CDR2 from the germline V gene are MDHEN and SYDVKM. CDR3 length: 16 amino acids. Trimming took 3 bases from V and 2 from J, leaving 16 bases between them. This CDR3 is CASSFPPTGLNTEAFF. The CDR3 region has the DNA TGTGCCAGCAGTTTCCCCCCGACAGGACTCAACACTGAAGCTTTCTTT. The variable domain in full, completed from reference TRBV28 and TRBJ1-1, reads DVKVTQSSRYLVKRTGEKVFLECVQDMDHENMFWYRQDPGLGLRLIYFSYDVKMKEKGDIPEGYSVSREKKERFSLILESASTNQTSMYLCASSFPPTGLNTEAFFGQGTRLTVV.

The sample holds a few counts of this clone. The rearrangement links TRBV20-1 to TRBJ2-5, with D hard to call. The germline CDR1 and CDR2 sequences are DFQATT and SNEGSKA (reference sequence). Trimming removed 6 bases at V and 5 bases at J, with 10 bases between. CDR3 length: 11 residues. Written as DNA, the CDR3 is TGCAGTGCATCCGGTTCCGAGACCCAGTACTTC. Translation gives CSASGSETQYF.

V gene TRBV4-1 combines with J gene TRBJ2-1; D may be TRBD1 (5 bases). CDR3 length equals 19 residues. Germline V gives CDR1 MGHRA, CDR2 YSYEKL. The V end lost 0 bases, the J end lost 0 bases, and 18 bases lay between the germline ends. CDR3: CASSQDGDSAQSSYNEQFF. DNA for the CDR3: TGCGCCAGCAGCCAAGATGGCGACAGCGCACAGAGCTCCTACAATGAGCAGTTCTTC.

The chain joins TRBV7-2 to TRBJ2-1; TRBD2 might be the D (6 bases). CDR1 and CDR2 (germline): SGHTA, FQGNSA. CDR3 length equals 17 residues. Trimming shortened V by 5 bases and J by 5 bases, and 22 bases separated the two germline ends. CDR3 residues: CASSPQAGRLGHNEQFF. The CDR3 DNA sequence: TGTGCCAGCAGCCCCCAGGCAGGGAGGTTGGGCCACAATGAGCAGTTCTTC.

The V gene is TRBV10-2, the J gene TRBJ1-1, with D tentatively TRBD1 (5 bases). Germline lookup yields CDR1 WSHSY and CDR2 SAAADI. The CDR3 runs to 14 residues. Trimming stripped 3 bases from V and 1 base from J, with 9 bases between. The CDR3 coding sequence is TGCGCCAGCAGTGATCGACAGCAGAACACTGAAGCTTTCTTT. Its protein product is CASSDRQQNTEAFF.

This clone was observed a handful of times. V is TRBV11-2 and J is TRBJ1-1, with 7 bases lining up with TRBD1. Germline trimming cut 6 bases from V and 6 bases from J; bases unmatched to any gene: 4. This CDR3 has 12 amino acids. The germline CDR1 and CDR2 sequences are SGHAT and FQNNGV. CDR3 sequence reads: CASSRQGSEAFF. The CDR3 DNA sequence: TGTGCCAGCAGTCGACAGGGCTCTGAAGCTTTCTTT.

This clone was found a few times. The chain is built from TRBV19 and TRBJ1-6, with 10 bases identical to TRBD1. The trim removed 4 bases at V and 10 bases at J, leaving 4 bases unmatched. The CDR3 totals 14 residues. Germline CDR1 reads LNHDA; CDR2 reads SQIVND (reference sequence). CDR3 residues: CASSTGTGVSPLHF. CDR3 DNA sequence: TGTGCCAGTAGTACCGGGACAGGGGTGTCACCCCTCCACTTT. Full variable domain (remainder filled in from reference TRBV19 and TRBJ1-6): DGGITQSPKYLFRKEGQNVTLSCEQNLNHDAMYWYRQDPGQGLRLIYYSQIVNDFQKGDIAEGYSVSREKKESFPLTVTSAQKNPTAFYLCASSTGTGVSPLHFGNGTRLTVT.

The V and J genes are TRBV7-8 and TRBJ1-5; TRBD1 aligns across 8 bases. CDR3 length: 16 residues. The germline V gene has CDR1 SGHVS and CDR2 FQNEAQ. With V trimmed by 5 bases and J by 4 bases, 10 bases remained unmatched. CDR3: CASSPRDRSSNQPQHF. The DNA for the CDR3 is TGTGCCAGCAGCCCGCGGGACAGGAGCTCTAATCAGCCCCAGCATTTT.